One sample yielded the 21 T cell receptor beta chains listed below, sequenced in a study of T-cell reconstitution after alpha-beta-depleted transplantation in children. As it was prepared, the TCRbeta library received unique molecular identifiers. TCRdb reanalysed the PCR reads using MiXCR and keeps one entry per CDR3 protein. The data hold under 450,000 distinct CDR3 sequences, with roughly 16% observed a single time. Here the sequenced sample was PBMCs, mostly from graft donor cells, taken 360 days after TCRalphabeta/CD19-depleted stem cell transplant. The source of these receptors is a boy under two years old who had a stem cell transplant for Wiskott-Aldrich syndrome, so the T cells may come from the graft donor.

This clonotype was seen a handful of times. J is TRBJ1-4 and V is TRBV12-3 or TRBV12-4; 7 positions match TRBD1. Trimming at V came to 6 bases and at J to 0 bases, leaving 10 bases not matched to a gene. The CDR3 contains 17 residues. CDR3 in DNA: TGTGCCAGCAGCTTAAAACAGGGGCTGTCAACTAATGAAAAACTGTTTTTT. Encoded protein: CASSLKQGLSTNEKLFF.

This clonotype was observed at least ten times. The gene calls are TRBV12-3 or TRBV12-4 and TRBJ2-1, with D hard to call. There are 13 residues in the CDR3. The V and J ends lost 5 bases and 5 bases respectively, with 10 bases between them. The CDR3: CASSPHGDNEQFF. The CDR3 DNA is TGTGCCAGCAGTCCACATGGCGACAATGAGCAGTTCTTC.

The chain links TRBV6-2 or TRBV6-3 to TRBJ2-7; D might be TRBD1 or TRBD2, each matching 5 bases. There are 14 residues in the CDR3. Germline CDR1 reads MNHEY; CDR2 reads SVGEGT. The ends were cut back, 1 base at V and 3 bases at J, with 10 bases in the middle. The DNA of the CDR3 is TGTGCCAGCAGTTACTTGGGGGAAGGCTACGAGCAGTACTTC. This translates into CASSYLGEGYEQYF.

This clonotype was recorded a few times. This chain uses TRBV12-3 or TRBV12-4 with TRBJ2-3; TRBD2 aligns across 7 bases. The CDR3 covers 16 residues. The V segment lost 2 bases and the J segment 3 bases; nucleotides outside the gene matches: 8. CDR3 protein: CASSLRPGRSTDTQYF. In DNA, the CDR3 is TGTGCCAGCAGTTTAAGACCCGGGAGGTCTACAGATACGCAGTATTTT.

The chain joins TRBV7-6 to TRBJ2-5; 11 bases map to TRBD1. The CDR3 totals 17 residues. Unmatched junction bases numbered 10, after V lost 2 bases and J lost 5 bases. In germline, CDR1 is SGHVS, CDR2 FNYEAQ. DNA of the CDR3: TGTGCCAGCAGCTTAACGGGAGGGACAGGGGGTTTGGAGACCCAGTACTTC. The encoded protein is CASSLTGGTGGLETQYF.

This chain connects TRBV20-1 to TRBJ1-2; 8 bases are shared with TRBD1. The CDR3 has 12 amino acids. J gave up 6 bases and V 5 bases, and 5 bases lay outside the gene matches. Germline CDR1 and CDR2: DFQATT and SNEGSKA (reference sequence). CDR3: CSAPPQGDGYTF. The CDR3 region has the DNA TGCAGTGCTCCACCACAGGGGGATGGCTACACCTTC.

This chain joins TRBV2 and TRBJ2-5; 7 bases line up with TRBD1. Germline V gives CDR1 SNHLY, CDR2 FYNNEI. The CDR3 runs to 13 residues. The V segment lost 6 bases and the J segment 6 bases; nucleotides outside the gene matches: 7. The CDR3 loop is CASRADRVKTQYF. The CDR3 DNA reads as TGTGCCAGCAGGGCCGACAGGGTGAAGACCCAGTACTTC.

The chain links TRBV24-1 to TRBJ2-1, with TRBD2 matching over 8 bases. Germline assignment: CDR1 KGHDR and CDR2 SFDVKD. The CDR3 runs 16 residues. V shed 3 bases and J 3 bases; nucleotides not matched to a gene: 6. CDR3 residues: CATSDQLAAHYNEQFF. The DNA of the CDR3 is TGTGCCACCAGTGATCAACTAGCGGCCCACTACAATGAGCAGTTCTTC.

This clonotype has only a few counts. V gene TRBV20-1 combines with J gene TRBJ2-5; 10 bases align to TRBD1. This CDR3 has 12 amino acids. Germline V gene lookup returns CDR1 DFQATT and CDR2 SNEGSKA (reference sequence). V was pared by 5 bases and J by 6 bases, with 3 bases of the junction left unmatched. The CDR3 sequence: CSAPDRGKTQYF. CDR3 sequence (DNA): TGCAGTGCTCCGGACAGGGGGAAGACCCAGTACTTC.

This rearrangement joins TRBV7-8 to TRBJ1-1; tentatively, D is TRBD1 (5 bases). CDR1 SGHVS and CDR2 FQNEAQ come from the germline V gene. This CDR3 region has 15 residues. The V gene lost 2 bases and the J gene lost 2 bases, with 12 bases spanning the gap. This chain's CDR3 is CASSLTQGVNTEAFF. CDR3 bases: TGTGCCAGCAGCTTAACTCAGGGAGTCAACACTGAAGCTTTCTTT.

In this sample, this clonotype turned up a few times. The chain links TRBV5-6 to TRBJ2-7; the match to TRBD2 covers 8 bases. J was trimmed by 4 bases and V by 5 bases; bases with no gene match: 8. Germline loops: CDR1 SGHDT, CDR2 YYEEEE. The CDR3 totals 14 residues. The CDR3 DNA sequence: TGTGCCAGCAGGGACGGGGGGGCCCCTTACGAGCAGTACTTC. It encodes CASRDGGAPYEQYF.

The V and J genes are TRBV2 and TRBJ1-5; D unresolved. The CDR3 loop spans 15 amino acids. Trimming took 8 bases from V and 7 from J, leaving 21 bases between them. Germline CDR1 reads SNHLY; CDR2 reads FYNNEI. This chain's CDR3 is CASSWTGRLGQPQHF. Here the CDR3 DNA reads TGTGCCAGCTCCTGGACTGGGCGATTGGGCCAGCCCCAGCATTTT.

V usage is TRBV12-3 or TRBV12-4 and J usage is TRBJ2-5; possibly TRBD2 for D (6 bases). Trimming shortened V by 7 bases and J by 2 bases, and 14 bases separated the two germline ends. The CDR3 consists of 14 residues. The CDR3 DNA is TGTGCCAGCAACTTATCGGGAGTGCAAGAGACCCAGTACTTC. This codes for CASNLSGVQETQYF.

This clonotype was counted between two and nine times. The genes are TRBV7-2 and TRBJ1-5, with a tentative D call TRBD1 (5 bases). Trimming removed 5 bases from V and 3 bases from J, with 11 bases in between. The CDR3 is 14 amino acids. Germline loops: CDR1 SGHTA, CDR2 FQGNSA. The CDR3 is CASSQGRNNQPQHF. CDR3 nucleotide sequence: TGTGCCAGCAGCCAGGGACGGAACAATCAGCCCCAGCATTTT. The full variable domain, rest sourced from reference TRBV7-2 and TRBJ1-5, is GAGVSQSPSNKVTEKGKDVELRCDPISGHTALYWYRQSLGQGLEFLIYFQGNSAPDKSGLPSDRFSAERTGGSVSTLTIQRTQQEDSAVYLCASSQGRNNQPQHFGDGTRLSIL.

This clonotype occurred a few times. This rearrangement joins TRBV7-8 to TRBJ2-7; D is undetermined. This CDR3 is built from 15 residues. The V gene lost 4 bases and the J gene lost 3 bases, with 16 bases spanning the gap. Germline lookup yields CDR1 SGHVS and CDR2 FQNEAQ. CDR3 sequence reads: CASSSSELLNYEQYF. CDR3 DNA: TGTGCCAGCAGCTCAAGCGAATTACTGAACTACGAGCAGTACTTC.

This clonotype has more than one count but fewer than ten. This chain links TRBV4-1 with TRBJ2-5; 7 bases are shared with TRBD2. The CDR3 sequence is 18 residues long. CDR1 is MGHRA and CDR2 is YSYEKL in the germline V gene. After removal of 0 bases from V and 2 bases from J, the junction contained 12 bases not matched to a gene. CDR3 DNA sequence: TGCGCCAGCAGCCAAGATCGGGGGGTCTCGCGGGTTCAAGAGACCCAGTACTTC. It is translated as CASSQDRGVSRVQETQYF.

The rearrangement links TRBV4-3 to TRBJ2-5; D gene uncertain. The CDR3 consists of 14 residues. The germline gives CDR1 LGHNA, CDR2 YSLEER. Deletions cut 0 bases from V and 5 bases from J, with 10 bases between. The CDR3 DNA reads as TGCGCCAGCAGCCAAGAAATAGGGTCGGAGACCCAGTACTTC. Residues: CASSQEIGSETQYF.

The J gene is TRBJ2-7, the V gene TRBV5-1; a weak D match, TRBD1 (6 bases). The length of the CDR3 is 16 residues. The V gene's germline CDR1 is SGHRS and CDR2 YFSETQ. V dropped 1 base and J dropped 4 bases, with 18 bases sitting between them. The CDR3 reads CASSLLGAPPGYEQYF. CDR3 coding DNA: TGCGCCAGCAGCTTGTTGGGGGCACCGCCGGGTTACGAGCAGTACTTC. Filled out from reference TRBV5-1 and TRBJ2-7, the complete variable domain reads KAGVTQTPRYLIKTRGQQVTLSCSPISGHRSVSWYQQTPGQGLQFLFEYFSETQRNKGNFPGRFSGRQFSNSRSEMNVSTLELGDSALYLCASSLLGAPPGYEQYFGPGTRLTVT.

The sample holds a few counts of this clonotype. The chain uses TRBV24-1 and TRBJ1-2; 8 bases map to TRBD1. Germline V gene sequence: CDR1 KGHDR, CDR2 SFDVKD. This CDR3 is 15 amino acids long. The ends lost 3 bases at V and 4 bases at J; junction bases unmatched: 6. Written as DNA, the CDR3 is TGTGCCACCAGTGATGGTGTCGGGACAGGCTATGGCTACACCTTC. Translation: CATSDGVGTGYGYTF.

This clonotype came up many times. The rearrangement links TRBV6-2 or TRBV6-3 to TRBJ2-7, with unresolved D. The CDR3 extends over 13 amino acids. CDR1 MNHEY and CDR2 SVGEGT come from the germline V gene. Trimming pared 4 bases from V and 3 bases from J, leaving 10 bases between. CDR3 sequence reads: CASSFTGFYEQYF. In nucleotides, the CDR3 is TGTGCCAGCAGTTTTACGGGTTTCTACGAGCAGTACTTC.

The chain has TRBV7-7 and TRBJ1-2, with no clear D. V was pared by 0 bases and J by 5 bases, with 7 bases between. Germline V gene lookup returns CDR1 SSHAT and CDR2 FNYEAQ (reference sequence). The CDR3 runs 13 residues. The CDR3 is CASSLAPKYGYTF. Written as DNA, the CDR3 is TGTGCCAGCAGCTTAGCTCCGAAGTATGGCTACACCTTC.